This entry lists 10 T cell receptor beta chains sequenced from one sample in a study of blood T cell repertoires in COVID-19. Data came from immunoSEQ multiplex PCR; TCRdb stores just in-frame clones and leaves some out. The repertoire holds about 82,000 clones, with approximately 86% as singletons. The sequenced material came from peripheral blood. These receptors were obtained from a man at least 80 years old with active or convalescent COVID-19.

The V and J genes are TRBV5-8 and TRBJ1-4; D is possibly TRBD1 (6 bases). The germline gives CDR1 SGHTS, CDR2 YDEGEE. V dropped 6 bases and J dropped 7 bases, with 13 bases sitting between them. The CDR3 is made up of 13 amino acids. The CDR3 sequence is CASKFRGTEKLFF. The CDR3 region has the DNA TGTGCCAGCAAATTCAGGGGTACTGAAAAACTGTTTTTT. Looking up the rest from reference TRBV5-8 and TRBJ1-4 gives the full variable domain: EAGVTQSPTHLIKTRGQQATLRCSPISGHTSVYWYQQALGLGLQFLLWYDEGEERNRGNFPPRFSGRQFPNYSSELNVNALELEDSALYLCASKFRGTEKLFFGSGTQLSVL.

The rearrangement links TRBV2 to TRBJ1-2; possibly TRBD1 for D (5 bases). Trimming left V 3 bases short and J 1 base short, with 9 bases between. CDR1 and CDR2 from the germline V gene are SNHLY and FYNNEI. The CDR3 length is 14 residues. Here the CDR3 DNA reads TGTGCCAGCAGTGAGCAGGGCATTAACTATGGCTACACCTTC. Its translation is CASSEQGINYGYTF.

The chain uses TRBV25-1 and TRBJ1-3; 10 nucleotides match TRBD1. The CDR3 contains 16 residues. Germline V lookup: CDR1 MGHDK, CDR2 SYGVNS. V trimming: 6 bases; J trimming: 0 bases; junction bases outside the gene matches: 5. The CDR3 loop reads CASRGDRGYSGNTIYF. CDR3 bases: TGTGCCAGCAGGGGGGACAGGGGCTACTCTGGAAACACCATATATTTT.

The CDR3 DNA follows: TGCAGTGCTAGTTTGCGACAGGGGGCTCTAGATGGCTACACCTTC. This codes for CSASLRQGALDGYTF. This sequence joins TRBV20-1 and TRBJ1-2, with 10 positions matching TRBD1. The CDR3 length is 15 residues. V shed 3 bases and J 6 bases; nucleotides not matched to a gene: 10. The V gene's germline CDR1 is DFQATT and CDR2 SNEGSKA (reference sequence).

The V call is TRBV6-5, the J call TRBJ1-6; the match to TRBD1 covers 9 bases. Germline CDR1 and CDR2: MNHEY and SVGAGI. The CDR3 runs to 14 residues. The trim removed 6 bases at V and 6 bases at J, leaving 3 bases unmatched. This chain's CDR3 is CASRNRGLNSPLHF. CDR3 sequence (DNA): TGTGCCAGCAGAAACAGGGGGCTTAATTCACCCCTCCACTTT.

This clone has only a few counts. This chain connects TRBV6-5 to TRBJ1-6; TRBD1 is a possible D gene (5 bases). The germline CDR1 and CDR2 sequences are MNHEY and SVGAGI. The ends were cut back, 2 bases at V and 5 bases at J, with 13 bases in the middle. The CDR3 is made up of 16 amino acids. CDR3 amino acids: CASSYRPQADNSPLHF. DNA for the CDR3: TGTGCCAGCAGTTACAGGCCACAGGCTGATAATTCACCCCTCCACTTT.

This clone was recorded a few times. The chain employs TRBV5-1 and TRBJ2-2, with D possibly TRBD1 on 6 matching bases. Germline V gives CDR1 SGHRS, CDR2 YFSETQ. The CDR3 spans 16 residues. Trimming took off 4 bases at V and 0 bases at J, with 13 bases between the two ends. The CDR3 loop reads CASSQQGFANTGELFF. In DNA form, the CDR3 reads TGCGCCAGCAGCCAGCAGGGGTTCGCGAACACCGGGGAGCTGTTTTTT. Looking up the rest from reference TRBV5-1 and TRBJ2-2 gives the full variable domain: KAGVTQTPRYLIKTRGQQVTLSCSPISGHRSVSWYQQTPGQGLQFLFEYFSETQRNKGNFPGRFSGRQFSNSRSEMNVSTLELGDSALYLCASSQQGFANTGELFFGEGSRLTVL.

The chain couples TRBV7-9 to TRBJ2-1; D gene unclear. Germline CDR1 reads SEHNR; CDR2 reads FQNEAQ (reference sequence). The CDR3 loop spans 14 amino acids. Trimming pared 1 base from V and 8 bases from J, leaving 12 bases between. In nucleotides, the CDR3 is TGTGCCAGCAGCTTAGTAACCGGGTTCGATGAGCAGTTCTTC. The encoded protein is CASSLVTGFDEQFF.

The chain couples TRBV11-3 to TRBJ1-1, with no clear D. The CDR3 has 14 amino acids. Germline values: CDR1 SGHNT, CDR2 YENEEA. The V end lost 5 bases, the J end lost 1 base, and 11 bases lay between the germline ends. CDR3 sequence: CASSLAGRNTEAFF. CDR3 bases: TGTGCCAGCAGCCTGGCGGGCAGGAACACTGAAGCTTTCTTT.

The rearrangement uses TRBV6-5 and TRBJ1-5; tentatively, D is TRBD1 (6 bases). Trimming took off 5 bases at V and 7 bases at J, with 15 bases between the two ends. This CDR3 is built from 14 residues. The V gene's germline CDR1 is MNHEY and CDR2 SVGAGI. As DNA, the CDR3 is TGTGCCAGCAGTAGATCCCCGGACAGACAGCCCCAGCATTTT. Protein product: CASSRSPDRQPQHF.